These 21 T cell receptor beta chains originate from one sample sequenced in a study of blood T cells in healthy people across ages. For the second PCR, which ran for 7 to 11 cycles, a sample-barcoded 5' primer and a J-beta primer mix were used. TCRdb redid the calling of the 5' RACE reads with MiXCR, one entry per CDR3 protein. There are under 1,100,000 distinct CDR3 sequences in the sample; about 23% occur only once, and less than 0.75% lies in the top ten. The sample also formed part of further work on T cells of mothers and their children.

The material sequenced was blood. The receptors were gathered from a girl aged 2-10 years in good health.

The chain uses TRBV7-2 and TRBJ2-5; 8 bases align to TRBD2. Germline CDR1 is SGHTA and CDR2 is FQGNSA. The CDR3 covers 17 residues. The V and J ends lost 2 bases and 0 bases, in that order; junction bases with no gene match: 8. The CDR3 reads CASSLWASGSYQETQYF. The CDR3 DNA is TGTGCCAGCAGCTTATGGGCTAGCGGGTCGTACCAAGAGACCCAGTACTTC.

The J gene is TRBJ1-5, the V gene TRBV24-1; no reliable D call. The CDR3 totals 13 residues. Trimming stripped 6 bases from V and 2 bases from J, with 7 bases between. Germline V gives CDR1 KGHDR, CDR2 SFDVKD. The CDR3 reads CATSSQGNQPQHF. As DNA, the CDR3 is TGTGCCACCAGTTCCCAGGGCAATCAGCCCCAGCATTTT.

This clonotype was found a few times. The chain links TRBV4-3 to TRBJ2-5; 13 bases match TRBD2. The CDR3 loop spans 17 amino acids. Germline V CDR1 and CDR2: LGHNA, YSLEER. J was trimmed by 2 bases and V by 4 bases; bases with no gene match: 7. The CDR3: CASSPGTSGEQQETQYF. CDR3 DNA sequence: TGCGCCAGCAGCCCCGGGACTAGCGGGGAACAACAAGAGACCCAGTACTTC.

The CDR3 sequence: CATSRDGTPNTEAFF. CDR3 bases: TGTGCCACCAGCAGAGATGGGACACCGAACACTGAAGCTTTCTTT. J is TRBJ1-1 and V is TRBV15; D is possibly TRBD1 (6 bases). Germline loops: CDR1 LNHNV, CDR2 YYDKDF (reference sequence). The germline V and J ends were trimmed by 0 bases and 1 base, with 9 bases remaining between them. The CDR3 length is 15 residues.

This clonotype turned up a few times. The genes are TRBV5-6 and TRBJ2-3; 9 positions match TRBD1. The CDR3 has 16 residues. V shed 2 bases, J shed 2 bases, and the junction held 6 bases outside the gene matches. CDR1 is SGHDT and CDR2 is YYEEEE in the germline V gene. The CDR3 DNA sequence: TGTGCCAGCAGCTTCGGGACAGGGACTCCCACAGATACGCAGTATTTT. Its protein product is CASSFGTGTPTDTQYF.

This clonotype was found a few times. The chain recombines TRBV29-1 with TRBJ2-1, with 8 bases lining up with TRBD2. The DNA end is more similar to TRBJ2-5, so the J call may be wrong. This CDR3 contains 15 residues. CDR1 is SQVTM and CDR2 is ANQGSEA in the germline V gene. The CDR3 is CSVEVPPGGAETQYF. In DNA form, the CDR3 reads TGCAGCGTTGAAGTTCCCCCCGGGGGGGCAGAGACCCAGTACTTC.

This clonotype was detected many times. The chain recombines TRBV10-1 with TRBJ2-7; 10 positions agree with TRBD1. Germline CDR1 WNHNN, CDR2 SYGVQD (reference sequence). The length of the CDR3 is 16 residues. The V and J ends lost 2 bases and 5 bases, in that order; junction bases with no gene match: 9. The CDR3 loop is CASSENPGTGADEQYF. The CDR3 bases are TGCGCCAGCAGTGAGAATCCCGGGACAGGGGCGGACGAGCAGTACTTC.

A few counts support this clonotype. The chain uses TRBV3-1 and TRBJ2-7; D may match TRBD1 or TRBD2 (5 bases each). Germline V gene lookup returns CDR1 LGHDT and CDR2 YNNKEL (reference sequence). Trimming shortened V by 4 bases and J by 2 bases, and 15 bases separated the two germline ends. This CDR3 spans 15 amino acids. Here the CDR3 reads CASSPRGGRTYEQYF. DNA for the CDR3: TGTGCCAGCAGCCCCCGTGGGGGTAGAACCTACGAGCAGTACTTC.

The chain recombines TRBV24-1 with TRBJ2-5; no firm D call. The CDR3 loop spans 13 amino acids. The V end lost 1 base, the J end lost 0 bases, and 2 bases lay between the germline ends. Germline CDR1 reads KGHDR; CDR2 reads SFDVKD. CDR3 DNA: TGTGCCACCAGTGATTTTTACCAAGAGACCCAGTACTTC. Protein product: CATSDFYQETQYF.

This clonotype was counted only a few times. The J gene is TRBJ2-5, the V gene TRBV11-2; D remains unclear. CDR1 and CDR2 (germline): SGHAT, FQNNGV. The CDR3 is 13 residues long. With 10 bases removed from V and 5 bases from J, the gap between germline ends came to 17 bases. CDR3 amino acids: CATKPRFSETQYF. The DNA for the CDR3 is TGTGCCACCAAACCTAGATTCAGCGAGACCCAGTACTTC.

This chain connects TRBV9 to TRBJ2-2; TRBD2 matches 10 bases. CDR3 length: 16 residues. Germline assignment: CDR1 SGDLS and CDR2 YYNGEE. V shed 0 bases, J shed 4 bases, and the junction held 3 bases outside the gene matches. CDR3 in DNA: TGTGCCAGCAGCGTAGCGTCTAGCGGGAGCACCGGGGAGCTGTTTTTT. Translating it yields CASSVASSGSTGELFF. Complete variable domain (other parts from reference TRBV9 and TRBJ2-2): DSGVTQTPKHLITATGQRVTLRCSPRSGDLSVYWYQQSLDQGLQFLIQYYNGEERAKGNILERFSAQQFPDLHSELNLSSLELGDSALYFCASSVASSGSTGELFFGEGSRLTVL.

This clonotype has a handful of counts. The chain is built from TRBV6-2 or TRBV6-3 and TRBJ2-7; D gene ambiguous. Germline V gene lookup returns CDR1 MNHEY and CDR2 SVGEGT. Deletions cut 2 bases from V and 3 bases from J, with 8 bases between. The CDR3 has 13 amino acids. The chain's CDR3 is CASSYAGYYEQYF. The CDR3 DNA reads TGTGCCAGCAGTTACGCAGGTTACTACGAGCAGTACTTC.

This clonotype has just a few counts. The CDR3: CASSQPSNDMEQYF. For the CDR3, the DNA is TGCGCCAGCAGCCAGCCTAGTAACGATATGGAGCAGTACTTC. The chain combines TRBV4-1 with TRBJ2-7; D gene ambiguous. From germline, CDR1 is MGHRA and CDR2 YSYEKL. The CDR3 is 14 amino acids. Trimming shortened V by 3 bases and J by 7 bases, and 16 bases separated the two germline ends.

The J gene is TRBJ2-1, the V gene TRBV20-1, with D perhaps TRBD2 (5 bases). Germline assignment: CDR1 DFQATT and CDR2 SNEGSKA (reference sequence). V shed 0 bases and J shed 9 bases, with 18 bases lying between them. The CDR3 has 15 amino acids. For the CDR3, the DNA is TGCAGTGCTAGAGATCTCAAATTGGAGGCTTCTGAGCAGTTCTTC. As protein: CSARDLKLEASEQFF.

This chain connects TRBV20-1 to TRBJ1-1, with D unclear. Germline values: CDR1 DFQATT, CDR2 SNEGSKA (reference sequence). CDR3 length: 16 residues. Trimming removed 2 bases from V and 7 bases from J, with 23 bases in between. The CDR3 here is CSARPSVLGRFDEAFF. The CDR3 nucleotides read TGCAGTGCTAGACCCTCCGTTCTCGGGCGGTTTGATGAAGCTTTCTTT.

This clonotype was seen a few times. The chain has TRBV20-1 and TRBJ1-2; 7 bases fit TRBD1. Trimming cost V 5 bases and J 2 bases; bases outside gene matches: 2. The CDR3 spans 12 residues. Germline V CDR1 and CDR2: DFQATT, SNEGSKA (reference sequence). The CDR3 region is CSAPGQNYGYTF. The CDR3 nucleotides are TGCAGTGCTCCGGGACAGAACTATGGCTACACCTTC.

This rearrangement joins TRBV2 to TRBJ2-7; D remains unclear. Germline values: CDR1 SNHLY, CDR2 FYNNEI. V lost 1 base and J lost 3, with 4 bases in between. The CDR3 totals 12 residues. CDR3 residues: CASSEEFYEQYF. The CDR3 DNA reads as TGTGCCAGCAGTGAAGAGTTCTACGAGCAGTACTTC.

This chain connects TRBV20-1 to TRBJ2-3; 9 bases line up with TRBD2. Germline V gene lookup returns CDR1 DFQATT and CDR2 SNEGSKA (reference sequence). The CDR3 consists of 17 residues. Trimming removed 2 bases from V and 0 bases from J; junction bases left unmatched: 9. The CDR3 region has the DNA TGCAGTGCTAGATGGGCAGCGGGGGGACGAAGCACAGATACGCAGTATTTT. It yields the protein CSARWAAGGRSTDTQYF.

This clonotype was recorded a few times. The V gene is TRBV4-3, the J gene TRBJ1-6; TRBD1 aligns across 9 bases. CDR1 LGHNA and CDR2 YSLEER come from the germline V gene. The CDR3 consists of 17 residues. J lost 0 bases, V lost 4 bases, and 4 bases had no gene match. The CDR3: CASSPGQGVSYNSPLHF. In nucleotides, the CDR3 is TGCGCCAGCAGCCCGGGACAGGGTGTCTCCTATAATTCACCCCTCCACTTT.

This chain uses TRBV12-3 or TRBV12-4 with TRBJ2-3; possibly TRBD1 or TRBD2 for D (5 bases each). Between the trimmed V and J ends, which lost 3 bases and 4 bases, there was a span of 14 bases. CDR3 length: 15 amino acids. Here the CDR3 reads CASSFWGRPADTQYF. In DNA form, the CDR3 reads TGTGCCAGCAGTTTCTGGGGACGCCCCGCAGATACGCAGTATTTT.

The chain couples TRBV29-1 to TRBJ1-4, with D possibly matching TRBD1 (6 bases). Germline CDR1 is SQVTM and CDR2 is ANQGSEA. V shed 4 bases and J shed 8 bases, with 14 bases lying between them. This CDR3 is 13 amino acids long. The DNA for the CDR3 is TGCAGCGTTGTTCCGACAGGCGGCGAAAAACTGTTTTTT. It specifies CSVVPTGGEKLFF.